This TCR beta chain emerged from a study of blood T cell repertoires in COVID-19 (TCRdb year 2020). Some background on the complete study: Collaborator samples came from the United States, Italy and Spain and covered acute and convalescent phases of COVID-19. The dataset comprised deeply sampled blood TCRbeta repertoires from subjects exposed to, actively infected with, or recovered from COVID-19. The repertoires were released in a freely available public database meant as a resource for research on the immune response to SARS-CoV-2. The samples were drawn from two sources: the first 160 participants of the ongoing ImmuneRACE study, and 1,000 to 1,500 subjects contributed by 6 global collaborators. HLA class I and class II types, where available, came from metadata supplied by the sample provider rather than from assay-based typing. The prospective study material was composed of cDNA or gDNA derived from T cells, B-cell-depleted T cells, or PBMCs. Nearly every sample came with metadata listing a de-identified subject ID, COVID-19 status, age in years and sex.

The immunoSEQ Assay, a bias-controlled multiplex PCR, was used to amplify TCRbeta CDR3 regions from genomic DNA. In the original analysis: The number of nucleated cells in each sample was estimated from the amplification of reference gene primers within the assay. To quantify the absolute abundance of each unique TCRbeta CDR3 rearrangement, sequence reads were collapsed and filtered. Productive Simpson clonality was computed per sample as the square root of Simpson's diversity index over productive rearrangements. This immuneACCESS table, as held by TCRdb, lists in-frame sequences with V and J called but not all clones. Of the missing ones, under half trace to an unresolved V gene in checked studies; the others have no known cause. The DNA gave D and trimming, while V, J and clone size come from that table. This sample holds fewer than 200,000 clones; approximately 90% were observed only once. The ten biggest clones cover about 4.6% of the sample.

Notes on this clone: No antigen is known for it. One base away there is no much larger clone; base qualities are not given.

What the research found in general, with its limitations: The quantity of clinical and demographic metadata differed by source and by participant and was supplied without curation.

Via the germline V gene, CDR1 is SGHVS and CDR2 FQNEAQ. The CDR3 sequence holds 14 residues, the cysteine and phenylalanine included. The DNA shown is the 42-base CDR3, in frame from base 1. V sheds 5 bases and J sheds 1 base, leaving 11 bases between their ends. In Seattle, one collaborating source enrolled patients while the infection was active and tracked those patients longitudinally over the course of disease. Collaborating institutions collected whole blood in K2EDTA tubes following their own protocols. For TCRbeta analysis, collaborators shipped samples in one of three forms: frozen whole blood, isolated PBMCs, or DNA extracted from either of those sample types.

The clonotype originates from a man in his thirties or forties with COVID-19, enrolled during active disease. The chain couples TRBV7-8 to TRBJ1-1, with TRBD1 tentatively as D gene (5 bases match). The sequenced sample was peripheral blood. The DNA sequence is as follows: TGTGCCAGCAGCAAAGGGGTTCAGAACACTGAAGCTTTCTTT. Translated, it gives CASSKGVQNTEAFF.